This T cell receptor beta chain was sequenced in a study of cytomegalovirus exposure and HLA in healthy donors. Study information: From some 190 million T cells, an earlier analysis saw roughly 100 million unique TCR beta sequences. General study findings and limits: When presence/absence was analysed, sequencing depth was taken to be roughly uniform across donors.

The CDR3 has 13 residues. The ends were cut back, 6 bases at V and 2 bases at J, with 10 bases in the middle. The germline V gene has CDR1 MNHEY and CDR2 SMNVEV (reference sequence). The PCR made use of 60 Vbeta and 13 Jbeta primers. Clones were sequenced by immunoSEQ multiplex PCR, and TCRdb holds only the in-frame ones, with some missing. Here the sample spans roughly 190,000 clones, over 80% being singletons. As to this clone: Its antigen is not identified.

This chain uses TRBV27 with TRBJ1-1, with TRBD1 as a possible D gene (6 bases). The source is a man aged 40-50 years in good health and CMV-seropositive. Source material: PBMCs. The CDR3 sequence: CASSQQGNTEAFF. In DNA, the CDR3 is TGTGCCAGCAGCCAACAGGGAAACACTGAAGCTTTCTTT.